The 25 T cell receptor beta chains reported below all come from one sample, sequenced in a study of cytomegalovirus exposure and HLA in healthy donors. Only in-frame clones appear in the TCRdb table, and some are missing; sequencing was by immunoSEQ multiplex PCR. Of some 210,000 clones listed, roughly 87% are singletons. Specimen: PBMCs. The receptors stem from a woman aged 18 to 35 in good health and CMV-seropositive.

The chain joins TRBV6-5 to TRBJ1-1, with TRBD1 as a possible D gene (6 bases). Germline-derived CDR1 and CDR2 are MNHEY and SVGAGI. This CDR3 spans 14 amino acids. Between the trimmed V and J ends, which lost 6 bases and 1 base, there was a span of 12 bases. The CDR3 DNA follows: TGTGCCAGCAGGGCCGGGACATCGAACACTGAAGCTTTCTTT. Its translation is CASRAGTSNTEAFF.

This chain links TRBV4-1 with TRBJ2-1; maybe TRBD2 (6 bases). Trimming stripped 6 bases from V and 10 bases from J, with 28 bases between. Germline V gene lookup returns CDR1 MGHRA and CDR2 YSYEKL. The CDR3 sequence is 17 residues long. The CDR3 loop is CASRRHTGTGGEWEQFF. CDR3 DNA: TGCGCCAGCAGGCGACATACCGGGACTGGCGGGGAGTGGGAGCAGTTCTTC.

The chain combines TRBV18 with TRBJ2-3; D gene unclear. The CDR3 covers 13 residues. V lost 1 base, J lost 3 bases, and 5 bases lay in between. Per germline, CDR1 KGHSH and CDR2 LQKENI. In DNA, the CDR3 is TGTGCCAGCTCACCACTAGAAACAGATACGCAGTATTTT. Protein: CASSPLETDTQYF.

CDR3 DNA: TGCGCCAGCAGCCATGTGACAGGGGGAAACACCATATATTTT. Encoded protein: CASSHVTGGNTIYF. The V and J genes are TRBV4-1 and TRBJ1-3; 7 nucleotides match TRBD1. In germline, CDR1 is MGHRA, CDR2 YSYEKL. The CDR3 loop spans 14 amino acids. J was trimmed by 4 bases and V by 3 bases; bases with no gene match: 3.

This clone was counted ten times or more. The V gene is TRBV19, the J gene TRBJ2-5; TRBD2 might be the D (6 bases). This CDR3 contains 14 residues. V lost 7 bases to trimming and J lost 5 bases, with 17 bases between them. Germline V gives CDR1 LNHDA, CDR2 SQIVND (reference sequence). In nucleotides, the CDR3 is TGTGCCAGTAAGGAGACGGGAGTTGGGGAGACCCAGTACTTC. Translated, it gives CASKETGVGETQYF.

This rearrangement joins TRBV6-5 to TRBJ2-5; TRBD2 might be the D (5 bases). Germline assignment: CDR1 MNHEY and CDR2 SVGAGI. Trimming shortened V by 0 bases and J by 1 base, and 9 bases separated the two germline ends. The CDR3 runs to 15 residues. CDR3 loop: CASSYSGNPQETQYF. The DNA for the CDR3 is TGTGCCAGCAGTTACTCCGGGAATCCCCAAGAGACCCAGTACTTC.

This chain uses TRBV19 with TRBJ2-7; D may be TRBD2 (6 bases). The germline CDR1 and CDR2 sequences are LNHDA and SQIVND (reference sequence). This CDR3 has 16 amino acids. Trimming removed 5 bases from V and 2 bases from J, with 19 bases in between. CDR3 bases: TGTGCCAGTAGTGGGAGTGGAGGGTCACGTCCCTACGAGCAGTACTTC. This encodes CASSGSGGSRPYEQYF.

This clone was counted between two and nine times. This chain joins TRBV7-2 and TRBJ2-1; no clear D gene. Between the trimmed V and J ends, which lost 4 bases and 2 bases, there was a span of 12 bases. Germline CDR1 and CDR2: SGHTA and FQGNSA. This CDR3 contains 15 residues. This CDR3 reads CASSSSPPAYNEQFF. For the CDR3, the DNA is TGTGCCAGCAGCTCGAGTCCACCGGCCTACAATGAGCAGTTCTTC.

The chain links TRBV19 to TRBJ1-1; no clear D. CDR3 length equals 14 residues. Trimming stripped 4 bases from V and 0 bases from J, with 9 bases between. Germline CDR1 is LNHDA and CDR2 is SQIVND (reference sequence). CDR3 in amino acids: CASSTGPMNTEAFF. The CDR3 DNA reads TGTGCCAGTAGTACGGGTCCCATGAACACTGAAGCTTTCTTT.

The chain recombines TRBV30 with TRBJ1-5, with 7 bases lining up with TRBD1. The trim removed 4 bases at V and 2 bases at J, leaving 2 bases unmatched. Germline assignment: CDR1 GTSNPN and CDR2 SVGIG (reference sequence). The CDR3 consists of 13 residues. CDR3 protein: CAWTTGGNQPQHF. Written as DNA, the CDR3 is TGTGCCTGGACCACAGGGGGCAATCAGCCCCAGCATTTT.

The chain is built from TRBV5-4 and TRBJ1-5, with TRBD1 matching 11 bases. Germline CDR1 is SGHNT and CDR2 is YYREEE (reference sequence). V lost 4 bases and J lost 6; bases outside the gene matches: 3. This CDR3 has 14 amino acids. The CDR3 nucleotides read TGTGCCAGCAGCCCAGGACAGGGGGCTCAGCCCCAGCATTTT. Its translation: CASSPGQGAQPQHF.

The chain is built from TRBV19 and TRBJ2-1, with 10 bases matching TRBD1. Germline V gene lookup returns CDR1 LNHDA and CDR2 SQIVND (reference sequence). The CDR3 extends over 14 amino acids. Trimming removed 8 bases from V and 5 bases from J; junction bases left unmatched: 6. CDR3 DNA: TGTGCCAGTGCCCGGGACAGGGGCCACAATGAGCAGTTCTTC. Residues: CASARDRGHNEQFF. The full variable domain, with the rest looked up from reference TRBV19 and TRBJ2-1, is DGGITQSPKYLFRKEGQNVTLSCEQNLNHDAMYWYRQDPGQGLRLIYYSQIVNDFQKGDIAEGYSVSREKKESFPLTVTSAQKNPTAFYLCASARDRGHNEQFFGPGTRLTVL.

The chain combines TRBV5-4 with TRBJ2-7, with 9 bases fitting TRBD1. The J segment lost 1 base and the V segment lost 4 bases, leaving 15 bases of the junction unmatched. The CDR3 length is 18 residues. CDR1 and CDR2 from the germline V gene are SGHNT and YYREEE (reference sequence). Here the CDR3 reads CASSRQGVYQGGSYEQYF. The DNA for the CDR3 is TGTGCCAGCAGCCGACAGGGGGTTTATCAAGGAGGGTCCTACGAGCAGTACTTC.

The rearrangement joins TRBV27 to TRBJ1-4; D is undetermined. Germline CDR1 MNHEY, CDR2 SMNVEV (reference sequence). CDR3 size: 17 residues. Trimming took off 4 bases at V and 4 bases at J, with 19 bases between the two ends. The CDR3 sequence: CASSSLSWGGFNEKLFF. CDR3 nucleotide sequence: TGTGCCAGCAGTTCGCTAAGTTGGGGAGGGTTTAATGAAAAACTGTTTTTT.

V gene TRBV28 combines with J gene TRBJ2-7, with 8 bases lining up with TRBD2. CDR1 and CDR2 from the germline V gene are MDHEN and SYDVKM. Trimming at V came to 5 bases and at J to 7 bases, leaving 7 bases not matched to a gene. The CDR3 totals 13 residues. The CDR3, as DNA: TGTGCCAGCAGTAGCGGGGGCTCGGGGGAGCAGTACTTC. This codes for CASSSGGSGEQYF.

This clone was seen only once. The chain carries TRBV30 and TRBJ2-1; no definite D call. The ends were cut back, 2 bases at V and 9 bases at J, with 8 bases in the middle. The CDR3 is 11 residues long. Germline CDR1 is GTSNPN and CDR2 is SVGIG (reference sequence). In DNA form, the CDR3 reads TGTGCCTGGAGTTATAAGAGTGAGCAGTTCTTC. It yields the protein CAWSYKSEQFF.

This sequence joins TRBV30 and TRBJ2-1; D is ambiguous. V lost 1 base and J 2 bases, leaving 6 bases between the germline ends. The CDR3 totals 13 residues. CDR1 is GTSNPN and CDR2 is SVGIG in the germline V gene (reference sequence). As DNA, the CDR3 is TGTGCCTGGAGTGATATCGCCTACAATGAGCAGTTCTTC. Translating it yields CAWSDIAYNEQFF.

This clone was picked up a small number of times. This chain joins TRBV19 and TRBJ2-1, with D hard to call. V lost 1 base to trimming and J lost 7 bases, with 5 bases between them. This CDR3 has 12 amino acids. Germline V gene data show CDR1 as LNHDA and CDR2 as SQIVND (reference sequence). The CDR3 nucleotides read TGTGCCAGTAGTATAGGGGCGAATGAGCAGTTCTTC. Its protein product is CASSIGANEQFF. The entire variable domain, with the rest obtained from reference TRBV19 and TRBJ2-1, is as follows: DGGITQSPKYLFRKEGQNVTLSCEQNLNHDAMYWYRQDPGQGLRLIYYSQIVNDFQKGDIAEGYSVSREKKESFPLTVTSAQKNPTAFYLCASSIGANEQFFGPGTRLTVL.

The gene calls are TRBV5-1 and TRBJ2-5; 9 bases agree with TRBD1. V lost 4 bases and J lost 2; bases outside the gene matches: 6. The CDR3 runs to 15 residues. Germline loops: CDR1 SGHRS, CDR2 YFSETQ. The CDR3 protein is CASSDSDRGQETQYF. Written as DNA, the CDR3 is TGCGCCAGCAGCGACTCGGACAGGGGACAAGAGACCCAGTACTTC.

The genes are TRBV7-6 and TRBJ2-3; 8 bases are a match to TRBD2. Unmatched junction bases numbered 2, after V lost 5 bases and J lost 1 base. Germline values: CDR1 SGHVS, CDR2 FNYEAQ. The CDR3 consists of 14 residues. This CDR3 reads CASSKAGGTDTQYF. The DNA for the CDR3 is TGTGCCAGCAGCAAAGCGGGAGGCACAGATACGCAGTATTTT.

The chain is built from TRBV7-2 and TRBJ2-7, with D possibly TRBD2 on 6 matching bases. The CDR3 sequence is 13 residues long. From germline, CDR1 is SGHTA and CDR2 FQGNSA. Trimming took 3 bases from V and 0 from J, leaving 6 bases between them. The CDR3 loop is CASSFGSSYEQYF. CDR3 coding DNA: TGTGCCAGCAGCTTCGGGAGCTCCTACGAGCAGTACTTC. Based on the CDR3 plus reference TRBV7-2 and TRBJ2-7, the full variable domain is GAGVSQSPSNKVTEKGKDVELRCDPISGHTALYWYRQSLGQGLEFLIYFQGNSAPDKSGLPSDRFSAERTGGSVSTLTIQRTQQEDSAVYLCASSFGSSYEQYFGPGTRLTVT.

Written as DNA, the CDR3 is TGTGCCAGTAGCCTAGCGGGAGCGCGGGAGCAGTACTTC. Amino acids: CASSLAGAREQYF. The V and J genes are TRBV19 and TRBJ2-7, with 10 positions matching TRBD2. Germline lookup yields CDR1 LNHDA and CDR2 SQIVND (reference sequence). This CDR3 comprises 13 residues. V shed 6 bases, J shed 7 bases, and the junction held 6 bases outside the gene matches.

V and J are TRBV28 and TRBJ2-1; 8 bases map to TRBD2. The CDR3 has 13 amino acids. The germline V gene encodes CDR1 MDHEN and CDR2 SYDVKM. V lost 5 bases to trimming and J lost 6 bases; unmatched junction nucleotides: 3. CDR3 sequence reads: CASSTSGPNEQFF. CDR3 nucleotide sequence: TGTGCCAGCAGTACTAGCGGCCCCAATGAGCAGTTCTTC.

This sequence joins TRBV29-1 and TRBJ1-2; 9 nucleotides match TRBD1. V lost 3 bases, J lost 5 bases, and 7 bases stayed unmatched. Germline V gene data show CDR1 as SQVTM and CDR2 as ANQGSEA. The CDR3 spans 14 residues. CDR3 nucleotides: TGCAGCGTTGATCGGACAGGGGACGGTTATGGCTACACCTTC. Translating gives CSVDRTGDGYGYTF.

J is TRBJ1-1 and V is TRBV6-1, with D unclear. CDR3 length: 15 amino acids. V was trimmed by 2 bases and J by 2 bases, leaving 12 bases between them. CDR1 and CDR2 from the germline V gene are MNHNS and SASEGT. CDR3 sequence reads: CASSEYITINTEAFF. CDR3 in DNA: TGTGCCAGCAGTGAATATATCACAATTAACACTGAAGCTTTCTTT.